The 19 T cell receptor beta chains below were found in one sample sequenced in a study of CD8+CD57+ T cells in acquired aplastic anemia. Investigators profiled TCR beta VDJ and CDR3 from genomic DNA template. TCRdb reprocessed the reads via MiXCR and lists one record per CDR3 protein. The sample records some 98,000 distinct CDR3 sequences, 55% to 70% being singletons. By flow cytometry, patients selected for sequencing had shown an expansion of CD8+CD57+ cells. Sequencing was done on a sample of sorted CD4+, CD8+, or CD8+CD57+ T cells (not recorded which) from PBMCs. The receptors were gathered from a human donor with aplastic anemia.

The chain links TRBV15 to TRBJ2-7; 7 positions match TRBD1. This CDR3 spans 14 amino acids. V lost 3 bases, J lost 5 bases, and 7 bases stayed unmatched. Germline CDR1 is LNHNV and CDR2 is YYDKDF (reference sequence). In DNA, the CDR3 is TGTGCCACCAGCAGCCCCAGGGACAGCCACGAGCAGTACTTC. Amino acids: CATSSPRDSHEQYF.

This clonotype was observed at least ten times. The V and J genes are TRBV12-3 or TRBV12-4 and TRBJ2-1; a possible D gene is TRBD2 (6 bases). Trimming left V 9 bases short and J 0 bases short, with 12 bases between. This CDR3 has 14 amino acids. The CDR3: CASAGTSSYNEQFF. Written as DNA, the CDR3 is TGTGCCAGTGCCGGGACTTCCTCCTACAATGAGCAGTTCTTC.

This clonotype appeared a few times. V is TRBV2 and J is TRBJ1-3; D gene uncertain. The germline V gene encodes CDR1 SNHLY and CDR2 FYNNEI. The V end lost 4 bases, the J end lost 4 bases, and 5 bases lay between the germline ends. The CDR3 spans 12 residues. CDR3 nucleotides: TGTGCCAGCAGTGTTAAAGGAAACACCATATATTTT. Translation gives CASSVKGNTIYF.

This sequence joins TRBV19 and TRBJ1-4; D may be TRBD1 (6 bases). The germline V and J ends were trimmed by 1 base and 8 bases, with 11 bases remaining between them. This CDR3 is 14 amino acids long. CDR1 LNHDA and CDR2 SQIVND come from the germline V gene (reference sequence). The DNA of the CDR3 is TGTGCCAGTAGTATAGCGGACAGTGCCGAAAAACTGTTTTTT. Amino acid sequence: CASSIADSAEKLFF.

V and J are TRBV9 and TRBJ2-3, with a tentative D call TRBD2 (7 bases). This CDR3 is 16 amino acids long. V was shortened by 6 bases and J by 5 bases, with 22 bases between the two germline ends. CDR1 is SGDLS and CDR2 is YYNGEE in the germline V gene. CDR3 in DNA: TGTGCCAGCACCGGCTTGGCGGGGGCACCCCGAGATACGCAGTATTTT. It codes for CASTGLAGAPRDTQYF.

The chain links TRBV2 to TRBJ1-1; D is unresolved. V was shortened by 5 bases and J by 10 bases, with 17 bases between the two germline ends. The CDR3 is 13 amino acids. Germline loops: CDR1 SNHLY, CDR2 FYNNEI. CDR3 sequence (DNA): TGTGCCAGCAGTTACGCCGCTTCCGGACCAGCTTTCTTT. Residues: CASSYAASGPAFF.

The rearrangement uses TRBV20-1 and TRBJ2-7; 7 bases are a match to TRBD1. With V trimmed by 5 bases and J by 2 bases, 0 bases remained unmatched. Germline-derived CDR1 and CDR2 are DFQATT and SNEGSKA (reference sequence). The CDR3 spans 11 residues. The CDR3 reads CSAQGAYEQYF. For the CDR3, the DNA is TGCAGTGCTCAGGGGGCCTACGAGCAGTACTTC.

V gene TRBV20-1 combines with J gene TRBJ2-7; 10 positions match TRBD2. With 0 bases clipped from V and 0 bases from J, the junction kept 2 bases outside the gene matches. Germline CDR1 and CDR2: DFQATT and SNEGSKA (reference sequence). This CDR3 comprises 15 residues. This chain's CDR3 is CSARELAGSSYEQYF. Written as DNA, the CDR3 is TGCAGTGCTAGAGAACTAGCGGGGAGCTCCTACGAGCAGTACTTC.

The chain is built from TRBV14 and TRBJ2-7; 10 bases are shared with TRBD1. V lost 1 base and J lost 4; bases outside the gene matches: 10. Per germline, CDR1 SGHDN and CDR2 FVKESK. This CDR3 comprises 17 residues. The CDR3 DNA reads TGTGCCAGCAGCCAAGTGACGGAGGGACAGGGGATGTACGAGCAGTACTTC. Translated, it gives CASSQVTEGQGMYEQYF. Filled out from reference TRBV14 and TRBJ2-7, the complete variable domain reads EAGVTQFPSHSVIEKGQTVTLRCDPISGHDNLYWYRRVMGKEIKFLLHFVKESKQDESGMPNNRFLAERTGGTYSTLKVQPAELEDSGVYFCASSQVTEGQGMYEQYFGPGTRLTVT.

The chain links TRBV20-1 to TRBJ2-1; D is uncertain. The germline V and J ends were trimmed by 0 bases and 5 bases, with 14 bases remaining between them. This CDR3 has 15 residues. CDR1 and CDR2 (germline): DFQATT, SNEGSKA (reference sequence). In nucleotides, the CDR3 is TGCAGTGCTAGAGATCCAAGTAGCCCACACAATGAGCAGTTCTTC. Amino acid sequence: CSARDPSSPHNEQFF.

The sample holds many counts of this clonotype. The chain combines TRBV11-2 with TRBJ2-3, with 7 positions matching TRBD1. V gave up 3 bases and J gave up 0 bases; unmatched junction bases: 6. The germline CDR1 and CDR2 sequences are SGHAT and FQNNGV. This CDR3 region has 16 residues. The CDR3: CASSFSTDRSTDTQYF. The CDR3 DNA sequence: TGTGCCAGCAGCTTTAGTACGGACAGGAGCACAGATACGCAGTATTTT.

DNA for the CDR3: TGCAGTGCTAGAGATCGACAGGACCTCTACAATGAGCAGTTCTTC. The encoded protein is CSARDRQDLYNEQFF. The V call is TRBV20-1, the J call TRBJ2-1; perhaps TRBD1 as D (6 bases). CDR1 and CDR2 from the germline V gene are DFQATT and SNEGSKA (reference sequence). The CDR3 runs 15 residues. Trimming took 0 bases from V and 3 from J, leaving 12 bases between them.

The chain combines TRBV20-1 with TRBJ2-5; 11 bases match TRBD2. The CDR3 runs to 15 residues. In germline, CDR1 is DFQATT, CDR2 SNEGSKA (reference sequence). After removal of 4 bases from V and 5 bases from J, the junction contained 9 bases not matched to a gene. The CDR3 loop is CSAKGTSGSLETQYF. In DNA, the CDR3 is TGCAGTGCTAAAGGGACTAGCGGAAGTTTGGAGACCCAGTACTTC.

The rearrangement uses TRBV20-1 and TRBJ2-1, with 7 bases fitting TRBD1. V was pared by 2 bases and J by 7 bases, with 5 bases of the junction left unmatched. Germline-derived CDR1 and CDR2 are DFQATT and SNEGSKA (reference sequence). The CDR3 sequence is 13 residues long. The CDR3 spells CSARTDRVNEQFF. The CDR3, as DNA: TGCAGTGCTAGAACCGACAGGGTGAATGAGCAGTTCTTC.

The chain uses TRBV5-4 and TRBJ2-7; unclear D gene. This CDR3 has 14 amino acids. The V and J ends lost 0 bases and 4 bases respectively, with 11 bases between them. The germline V gene has CDR1 SGHNT and CDR2 YYREEE (reference sequence). The CDR3 is CASSLDFQVYEQYF. DNA of the CDR3: TGTGCCAGCAGCTTGGATTTCCAGGTGTACGAGCAGTACTTC.

V gene TRBV29-1 combines with J gene TRBJ1-1; D uncertain. Trimming stripped 3 bases from V and 6 bases from J, with 8 bases between. The CDR3 is 11 residues long. The germline CDR1 and CDR2 sequences are SQVTM and ANQGSEA. The CDR3 region is CSVDKRPEAFF. The CDR3 DNA is TGCAGCGTTGATAAGAGACCTGAAGCTTTCTTT.

The table lists this clonotype with many counts. This chain links TRBV7-9 with TRBJ2-1; 11 bases agree with TRBD2. V was clipped by 5 bases and J by 3 bases; unmatched bases: 3. CDR1 SEHNR and CDR2 FQNEAQ come from the germline V gene (reference sequence). The CDR3 sequence is 15 residues long. The CDR3: CASSPGTSGYNEQFF. In nucleotides, the CDR3 is TGTGCCAGCAGCCCCGGGACTAGCGGCTACAATGAGCAGTTCTTC.

V usage is TRBV10-2 and J usage is TRBJ1-2; no clear D. The germline V and J ends were trimmed by 5 bases and 4 bases, with 14 bases remaining between them. From germline, CDR1 is WSHSY and CDR2 SAAADI. This CDR3 has 14 amino acids. For the CDR3, the DNA is TGCGCCAGCAGTCCCATTGGTTTGGGCTATGGCTACACCTTC. Amino acids: CASSPIGLGYGYTF.

The V call is TRBV7-8, the J call TRBJ1-4; D unresolved. The V gene lost 3 bases and the J gene lost 7 bases, with 9 bases spanning the gap. The CDR3 length is 13 residues. Germline V gene data show CDR1 as SGHVS and CDR2 as FQNEAQ. CDR3 protein: CASSFNWREKLFF. The DNA of the CDR3 is TGTGCCAGCAGCTTTAACTGGCGTGAAAAACTGTTTTTT.